This T cell receptor beta chain came from a study of cytomegalovirus exposure and HLA in healthy donors. This clone was found a few times. Losses at the gene ends were 5 bases for V and 4 bases for J; bases not matched to a gene: 5. This CDR3 is 14 amino acids long. Germline-derived CDR1 and CDR2 are SEHNR and FQNEAQ (reference sequence). Use of 60 Vbeta and 13 Jbeta primers characterized the PCR. Using immunoSEQ multiplex PCR, the repertoire was profiled, and TCRdb retains in-frame clones only, with some absent. Of 200,000 or so clones listed, around 83% are singletons. The sequence derives from a woman aged 50 to 60 in good health and CMV-seropositive. The chain carries TRBV7-9 and TRBJ1-5, with 7 bases identical to TRBD1. Material for sequencing was PBMCs. In DNA, the CDR3 is TGTGCCAGCAGCGCAGACAGGGAGAATCAGCCCCAGCATTTT. It translates to CASSADRENQPQHF. The whole variable domain, filled in from reference TRBV7-9 and TRBJ1-5, reads DTGVSQNPRHKITKRGQNVTFRCDPISEHNRLYWYRQTLGQGPEFLTYFQNEAQLEKSRLLSDRFSAERPKGSFSTLEIQRTEQGDSAMYLCASSADRENQPQHFGDGTRLSIL.